The T cell receptor (beta chain) under discussion was sequenced for a study of blood T cells in healthy people across ages (dated by TCRdb to the mid-2010s). At the level of the whole study: Template switching captured roughly one uniquely barcoded TCR beta cDNA molecule per two T cells in model experiments. The study analyzed two additional independent replicas of 1 million unique cDNA reads from the same blood draw for two donors, one aged 18 to 30 and one aged 80 or older. To track age-related changes in TCR beta repertoire diversity, the study relied on deep sequencing normalized with unique cDNA molecular identifiers. Donors were grouped into four age groups: young (average 16 years), middle-aged (roughly 40), aged (about 59) and long-lived (about 90). To avoid experimental bias, donors of different ages were spread randomly across the sequencing lanes.

Findings and caveats that apply to the study as a whole: Since profiling was done on bulk unsorted PBMCs, naive and antigen-experienced compartments could not be conclusively compared. Estimates of total diversity based on one million sequenced T cells were regarded as lower bounds and as underestimates. Compared with the aged group, more naive CD4+ T cells, fewer expanded clones and increased TCR diversity were shown by the long-lived group, suggesting age selection. Because donor CMV infection status was unknown, age-related changes in expanded clonotypes were potentially confounded. There was a strong correlation between observed TCR beta diversity and the percentage of naive T cells measured by flow cytometry. Observed TCR beta diversity per million T cells fell roughly linearly with age, and a significant reduction was already apparent by age approximately 41.

A word on this clonotype: Which antigen it targets is not known. No much larger clone is present one base from it, and per-base qualities are unavailable.

The cysteine opens and the phenylalanine closes a CDR3 of 14 amino acids. The read is trimmed to its CDR3 DNA, 42 bases read in frame from base 1. CDR1 and CDR2, per the germline V gene, are ENHRY and SYGVKD. V sheds 10 bases and J sheds 4 bases, leaving 17 bases between their ends. The approximately 39 donors, aged about 6 to 100 years, were systemically healthy Caucasian individuals from Russia. Roughly 9.5 milliliters of peripheral blood were drawn from each donor into EDTA-treated Vacutainer tubes. Ficoll-Paque density-gradient centrifugation was used to isolate PBMCs, with at least 6.5 million per sample. Total RNA was extracted from PBMCs with Trizol reagent, with at least 6 micrograms obtained per sample. The percentages of naive CD45RAhigh/CD27high T cells were determined by flow cytometry on a PBMC aliquot from every donor. Receptor amplification or capture employed 5' RACE. Sequencing used an Illumina HiSeq 2500. A second PCR of roughly 7 to 12 cycles was performed with a sample-barcoded 5' primer and a J-beta primer mix. A template-switch 5' adaptor carrying 12 random nucleotides introduced a unique molecular identifier onto each TCR beta cDNA molecule. At least 3 million CDR3-containing paired-end reads were obtained from each sample. First-strand cDNA was synthesized from all RNA with the Mint cDNA synthesis kit, primed by a TRBC-specific oligonucleotide. All cDNA was treated with uracil-DNA glycosylase and then went through a first 18-cycle PCR with the universal primers M1SS and BC2_uni_R. The study's processing was this. For normalization, 1 million high-quality reads were randomly selected from each sample, with every read carrying a distinct molecular identifier. Reads with shared molecular identifiers were discarded instead of being binned into consensus sequences. MiTCR, run with a Q25 quality threshold and the strictest error-elimination algorithm, handled CDR3 identification, clonotype clustering and error correction. Lower-bound total TCR beta diversity was estimated with a nonparametric unseen species model using Euler transformation. TCRdb reran the public reads through fastp at Q25 and MiXCR, keeping productive beta chains. Rows are unified per CDR3 protein, each entry keeping the most common DNA and genes. The V and J calls reflect TCRdb's pipeline rather than the authors' work. The sample data list about 1.8 million distinct CDR3 sequences, and 49% of these were observed just once. The top ten constitute roughly 2.1% of the sample.

Rearrangement joined TRBV10-3 to TRBJ1-5; perhaps TRBD1 is the D gene, with 5 bases matching. Sequenced sample: blood. The sequence came from a woman aged 40 to 49 in good health. CDR3 loop: CATLGAAGNQPQHF. The DNA reads TGTGCCACCCTGGGTGCGGCAGGGAATCAGCCCCAGCATTTT.